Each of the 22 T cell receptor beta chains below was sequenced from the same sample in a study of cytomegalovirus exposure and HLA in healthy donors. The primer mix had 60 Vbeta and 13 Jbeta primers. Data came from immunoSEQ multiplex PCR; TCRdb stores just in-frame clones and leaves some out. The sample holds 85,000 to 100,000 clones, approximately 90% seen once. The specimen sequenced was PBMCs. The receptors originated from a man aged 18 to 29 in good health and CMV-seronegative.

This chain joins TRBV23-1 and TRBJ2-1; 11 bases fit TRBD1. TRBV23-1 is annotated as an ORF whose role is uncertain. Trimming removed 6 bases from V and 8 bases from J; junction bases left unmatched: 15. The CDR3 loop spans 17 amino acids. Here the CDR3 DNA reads TGCGCCAGCAGCCAGACGGACAGGGGGCGCTTTCCGGATGAGCAGTTCTTC. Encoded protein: CASSQTDRGRFPDEQFF.

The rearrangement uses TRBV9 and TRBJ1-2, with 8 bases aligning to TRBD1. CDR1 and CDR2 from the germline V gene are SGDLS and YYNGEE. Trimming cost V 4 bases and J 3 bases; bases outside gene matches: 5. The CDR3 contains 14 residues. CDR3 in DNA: TGTGCCAGCAGCCCAGGGGGCAGTCACTATGGCTACACCTTC. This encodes CASSPGGSHYGYTF.

The chain's CDR3 is CASSLAPFRGSRSSTDTQYF. CDR3 DNA sequence: TGTGCCAGCAGCTTAGCCCCTTTTCGGGGGAGCAGGTCTAGCACAGATACGCAGTATTTT. The J gene is TRBJ2-3, the V gene TRBV7-7; a weak D match, TRBD2 (6 bases). Germline values: CDR1 SSHAT, CDR2 FNYEAQ (reference sequence). The CDR3 covers 20 residues. Trimming shortened V by 0 bases and J by 0 bases, and 22 bases separated the two germline ends.

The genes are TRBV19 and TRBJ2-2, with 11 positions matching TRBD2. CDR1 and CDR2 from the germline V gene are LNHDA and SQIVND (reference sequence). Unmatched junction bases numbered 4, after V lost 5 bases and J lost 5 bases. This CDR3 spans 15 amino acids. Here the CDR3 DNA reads TGTGCCAGTAGTCCGCGGACTAGCGGGACCGGGGAGCTGTTTTTT. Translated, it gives CASSPRTSGTGELFF. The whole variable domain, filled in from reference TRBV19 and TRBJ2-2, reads DGGITQSPKYLFRKEGQNVTLSCEQNLNHDAMYWYRQDPGQGLRLIYYSQIVNDFQKGDIAEGYSVSREKKESFPLTVTSAQKNPTAFYLCASSPRTSGTGELFFGEGSRLTVL.

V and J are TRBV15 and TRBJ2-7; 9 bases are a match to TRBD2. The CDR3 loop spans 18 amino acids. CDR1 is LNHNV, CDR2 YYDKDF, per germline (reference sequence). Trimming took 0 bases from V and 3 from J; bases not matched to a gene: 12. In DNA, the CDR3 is TGTGCCACCAGCAGAGATGAGGGTAGCGGGAGTCAGTTCTACGAGCAGTACTTC. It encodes CATSRDEGSGSQFYEQYF.

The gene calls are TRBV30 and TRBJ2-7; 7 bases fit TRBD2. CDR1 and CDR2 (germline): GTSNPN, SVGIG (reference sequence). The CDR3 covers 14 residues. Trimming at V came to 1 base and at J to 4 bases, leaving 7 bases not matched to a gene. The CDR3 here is CAWSGIGGGYEQYF. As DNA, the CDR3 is TGTGCCTGGAGTGGGATTGGGGGGGGGTACGAGCAGTACTTC.

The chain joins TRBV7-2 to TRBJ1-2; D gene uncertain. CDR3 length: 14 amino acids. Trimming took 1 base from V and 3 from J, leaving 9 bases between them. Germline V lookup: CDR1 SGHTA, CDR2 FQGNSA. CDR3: CASSLGGRDYGYTF. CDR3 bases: TGTGCCAGCAGCTTAGGTGGTCGGGACTATGGCTACACCTTC.

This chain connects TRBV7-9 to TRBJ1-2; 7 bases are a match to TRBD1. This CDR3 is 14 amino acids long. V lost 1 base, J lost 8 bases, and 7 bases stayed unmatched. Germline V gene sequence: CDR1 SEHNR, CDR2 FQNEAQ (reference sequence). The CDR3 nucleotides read TGTGCCAGCAGCTTAGATGAGGGGGCCTGGGGCTACACCTTC. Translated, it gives CASSLDEGAWGYTF.

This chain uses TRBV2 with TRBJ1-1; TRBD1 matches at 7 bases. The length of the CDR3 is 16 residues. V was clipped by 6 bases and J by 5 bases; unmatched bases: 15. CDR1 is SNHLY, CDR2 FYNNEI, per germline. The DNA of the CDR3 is TGTGCCAGCAGAGAGGTACAGGGGTCGAGGCGGACTGAAGCTTTCTTT. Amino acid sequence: CASREVQGSRRTEAFF.

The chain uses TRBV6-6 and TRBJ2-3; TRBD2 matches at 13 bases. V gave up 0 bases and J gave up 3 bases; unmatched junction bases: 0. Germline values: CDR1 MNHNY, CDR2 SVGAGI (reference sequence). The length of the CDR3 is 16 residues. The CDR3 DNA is TGTGCCAGCAGTTACTCGGGACTAGCGGGAACAGATACGCAGTATTTT. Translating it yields CASSYSGLAGTDTQYF.

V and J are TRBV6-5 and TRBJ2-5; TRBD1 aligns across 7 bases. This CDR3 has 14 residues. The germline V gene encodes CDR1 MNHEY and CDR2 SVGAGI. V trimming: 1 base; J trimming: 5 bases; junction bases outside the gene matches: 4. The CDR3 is CASSYYRGWETQYF. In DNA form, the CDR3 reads TGTGCCAGCAGTTACTACAGGGGTTGGGAGACCCAGTACTTC.

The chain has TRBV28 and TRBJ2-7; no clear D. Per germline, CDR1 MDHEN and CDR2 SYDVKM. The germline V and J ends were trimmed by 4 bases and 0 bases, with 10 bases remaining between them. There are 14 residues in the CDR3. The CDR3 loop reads CASSSNGLSYEQYF. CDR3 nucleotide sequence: TGTGCCAGCAGTTCCAATGGGCTCTCCTACGAGCAGTACTTC.

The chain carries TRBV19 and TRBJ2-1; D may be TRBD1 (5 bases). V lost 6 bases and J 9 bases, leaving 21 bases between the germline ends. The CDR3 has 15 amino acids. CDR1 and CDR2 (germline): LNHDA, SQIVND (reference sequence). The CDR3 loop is CASRTRAGSPREQFF. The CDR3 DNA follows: TGTGCCAGTAGGACCCGGGCAGGGTCCCCACGTGAGCAGTTCTTC.

For the CDR3, the DNA is TGTGCCAGCAGGCGGGAGGCCTCACGGAGCTCCTACAATGAGCAGTTCTTC. As protein: CASRREASRSSYNEQFF. This chain uses TRBV2 with TRBJ2-1, with 8 bases identical to TRBD2. This CDR3 region has 17 residues. The germline CDR1 and CDR2 sequences are SNHLY and FYNNEI. Germline trimming cut 6 bases from V and 0 bases from J; bases unmatched to any gene: 10.

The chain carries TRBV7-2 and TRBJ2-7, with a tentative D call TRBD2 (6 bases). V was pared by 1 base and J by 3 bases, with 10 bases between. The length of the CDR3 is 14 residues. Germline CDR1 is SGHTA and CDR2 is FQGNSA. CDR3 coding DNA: TGTGCCAGCAGCTTAGAGGTAGCGGACTACGAGCAGTACTTC. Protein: CASSLEVADYEQYF.

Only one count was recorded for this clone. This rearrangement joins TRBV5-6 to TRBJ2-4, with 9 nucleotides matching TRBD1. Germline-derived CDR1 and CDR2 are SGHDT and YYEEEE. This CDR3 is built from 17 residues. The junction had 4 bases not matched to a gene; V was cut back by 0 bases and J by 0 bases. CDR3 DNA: TGTGCCAGCAGCTTGGCTGGGACAGGGTTAGCCAAAAACATTCAGTACTTC. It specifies CASSLAGTGLAKNIQYF.

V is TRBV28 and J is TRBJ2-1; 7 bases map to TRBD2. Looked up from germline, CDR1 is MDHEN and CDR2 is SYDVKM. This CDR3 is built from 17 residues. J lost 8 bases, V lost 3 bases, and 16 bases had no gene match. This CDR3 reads CASSFIRGRGMSDEQFF. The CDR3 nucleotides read TGTGCCAGCAGTTTTATCCGGGGGAGGGGTATGAGCGATGAGCAGTTCTTC.

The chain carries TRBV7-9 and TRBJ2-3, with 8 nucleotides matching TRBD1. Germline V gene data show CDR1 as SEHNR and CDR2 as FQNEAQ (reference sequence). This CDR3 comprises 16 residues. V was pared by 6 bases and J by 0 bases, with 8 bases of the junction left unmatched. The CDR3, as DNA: TGTGCCAGCAGTCCCGCCAGGGGGCTTAGCACAGATACGCAGTATTTT. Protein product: CASSPARGLSTDTQYF.

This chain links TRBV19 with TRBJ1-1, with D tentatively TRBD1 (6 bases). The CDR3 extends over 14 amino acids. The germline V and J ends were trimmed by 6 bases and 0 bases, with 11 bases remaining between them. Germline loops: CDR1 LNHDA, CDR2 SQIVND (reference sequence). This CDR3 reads CASRDSSLNTEAFF. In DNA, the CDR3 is TGTGCCAGTAGGGACAGCTCCCTGAACACTGAAGCTTTCTTT.

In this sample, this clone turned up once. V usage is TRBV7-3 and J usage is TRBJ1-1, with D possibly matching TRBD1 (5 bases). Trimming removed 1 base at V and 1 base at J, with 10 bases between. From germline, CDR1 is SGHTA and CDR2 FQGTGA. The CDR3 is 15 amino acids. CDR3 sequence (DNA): TGTGCCAGCAGCTTAAGTGGCGGGGGGAACACTGAAGCTTTCTTT. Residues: CASSLSGGGNTEAFF.

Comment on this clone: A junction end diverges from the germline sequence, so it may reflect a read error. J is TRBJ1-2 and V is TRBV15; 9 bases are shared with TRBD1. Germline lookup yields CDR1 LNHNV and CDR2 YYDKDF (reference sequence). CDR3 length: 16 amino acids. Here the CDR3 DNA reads TGTGCCACCAGCTGGGGCCCGACCGGGACAGGGAATGGCTGCACCTTC. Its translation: CATSWGPTGTGNGCTF.

Written as DNA, the CDR3 is TGTGCCAGCAGCCACTCACAGGCCCCCACAGATACGCAGTATTTT. Translating it yields CASSHSQAPTDTQYF. The chain joins TRBV6-1 to TRBJ2-3, with D perhaps TRBD1 (5 bases). This CDR3 has 15 residues. Germline lookup yields CDR1 MNHNS and CDR2 SASEGT. V was shortened by 6 bases and J by 2 bases, with 15 bases between the two germline ends.